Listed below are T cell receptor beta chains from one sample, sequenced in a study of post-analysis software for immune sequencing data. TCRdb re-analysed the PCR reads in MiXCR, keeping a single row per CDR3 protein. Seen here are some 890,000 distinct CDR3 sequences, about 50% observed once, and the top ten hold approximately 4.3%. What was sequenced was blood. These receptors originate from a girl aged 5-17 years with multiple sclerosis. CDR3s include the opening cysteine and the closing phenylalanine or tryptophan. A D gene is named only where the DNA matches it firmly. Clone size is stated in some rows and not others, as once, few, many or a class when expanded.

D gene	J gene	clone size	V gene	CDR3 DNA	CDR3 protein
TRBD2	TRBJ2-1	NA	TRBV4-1	TGCGCCAGCAGCCAAGATCGGCTAGCGGGAACCTACAATGAGCAGTTCTTC	CASSQDRLAGTYNEQFF
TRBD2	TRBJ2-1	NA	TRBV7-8	TGTGCCAGCAGTTTATCCCTAGCGGGAGGGAGGAATGAGCAGTTCTTC	CASSLSLAGGRNEQFF
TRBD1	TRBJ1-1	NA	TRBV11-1	TGTGCCAGCAGCCGCAGGGGGAGCACTGAAGCTTTCTTT	CASSRRGSTEAFF
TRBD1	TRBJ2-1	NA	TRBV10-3	TGTGCCACTGTGGGACAGGGATCTGGTGAGCAGTTCTTC	CATVGQGSGEQFF
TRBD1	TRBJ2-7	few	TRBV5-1	TGCGCCAGCAGCTTGAGAGCGTTCGTTGGACAGGGAACCTACGAGCAGTACTTC	CASSLRAFVGQGTYEQYF
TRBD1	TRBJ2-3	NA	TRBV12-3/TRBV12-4	TGTGCCAGCAGTTTATACTCAGGGGGCGCAAGCACAGATACGCAGTATTTT	CASSLYSGGASTDTQYF
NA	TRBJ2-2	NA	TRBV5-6	TGTGCCAGCGCACTAGACACCGGGGAGCTGTTTTTT	CASALDTGELFF
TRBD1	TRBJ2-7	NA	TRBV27	TGTGCCAGCAGCATAGACTACAGGGGGTCGACCTACGAGCAGTACTTC	CASSIDYRGSTYEQYF
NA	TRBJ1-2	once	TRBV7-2	TGTGCCAGCAGCCTGGGTCAAACTGGCGGCTACACCTTC	CASSLGQTGGYTF
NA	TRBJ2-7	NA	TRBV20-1	TGCAGTGCTACCCGGCGATCCTACGAGCAGTACTTC	CSATRRSYEQYF
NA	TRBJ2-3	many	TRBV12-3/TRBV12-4	TGTGCCAGCAGCCCGAGCACAGATACGCAGTATTTT	CASSPSTDTQYF
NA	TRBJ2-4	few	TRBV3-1	TGTGCCAGCAGCCCTGAAGGCAGGGGAACGGCCAAAAACATTCAGTACTTC	CASSPEGRGTAKNIQYF
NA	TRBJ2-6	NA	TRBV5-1	TGCGCCAGTTCGGGGGTCGGGGCCAACGTCCTGACTTTC	CASSGVGANVLTF
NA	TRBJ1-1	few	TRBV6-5	TGTGCCAGCAGTTCCGGTGGGTTAGCGACTGAAGCTTTCTTT	CASSSGGLATEAFF
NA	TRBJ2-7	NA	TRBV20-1	TGCAGTGTGCAGGGCGACTACGAGCAGTACTTC	CSVQGDYEQYF
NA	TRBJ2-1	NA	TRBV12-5	TGTGCTAGTGGTTTGCTCCAGGGACGGTCCTACAATGAGCAGTTCTTC	CASGLLQGRSYNEQFF
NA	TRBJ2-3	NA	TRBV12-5	TGTGCTAGTGGTTTGGTACCCAGCTCCGGAGATACGCAGTATTTT	CASGLVPSSGDTQYF
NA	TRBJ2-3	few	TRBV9	TGTGCCAGCAGCGCCAATTTAGGGGATACGCAGTATTTT	CASSANLGDTQYF
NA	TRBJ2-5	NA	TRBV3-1	TGTGCCAGCAGCCAAGAGGGCGGATGGAGGACCCAGTACTTC	CASSQEGGWRTQYF
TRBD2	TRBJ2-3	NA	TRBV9	TGTGCCAGCAGCGTTGACCCCGGCGGGGGGGCCGTAGATACGCAGTATTTT	CASSVDPGGGAVDTQYF
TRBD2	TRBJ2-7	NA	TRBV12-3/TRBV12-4	TGTGCCAGCAGCAATATTACTAGCGGGAGGGTAGGATTCGAGCAGTACTTC	CASSNITSGRVGFEQYF
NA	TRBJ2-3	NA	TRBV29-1	TGCAGCGTCGCTATGGGCCCGCCTAGCACAGATACGCAGTATTTT	CSVAMGPPSTDTQYF
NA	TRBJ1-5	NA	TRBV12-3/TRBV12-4	TGTGCCAGCAGTTCTCCTCCGGGGCGCAATCAGCCCCAGCATTTT	CASSSPPGRNQPQHF
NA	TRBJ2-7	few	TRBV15	TGTGCCACCAGCAGAGCAAACTTGGGGTACGAGCAGTACTTC	CATSRANLGYEQYF
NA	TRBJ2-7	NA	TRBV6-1	TGTGCCAGCACCCGGCAGCCCTACGAGCAGTACTTC	CASTRQPYEQYF
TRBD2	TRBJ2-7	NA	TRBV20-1	TGCAGTGCTAGAGACCATGGCGGGAGGGCCTACGAGCAGTACTTC	CSARDHGGRAYEQYF
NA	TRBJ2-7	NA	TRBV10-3	TGTGCCATCAGTGAGGGGTCGGACAGCGGGATCTACGAGCAGTACTTC	CAISEGSDSGIYEQYF
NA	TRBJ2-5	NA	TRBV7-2	TGTGCCAGCAGCTTAGCGAGGAGCCTGGGGGGAGAGACCCAGTACTTC	CASSLARSLGGETQYF
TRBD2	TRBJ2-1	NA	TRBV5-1	TGCGCCAGCAGCATCGACCTAGCGGGAGGGAACAATGAGCAGTTCTTC	CASSIDLAGGNNEQFF
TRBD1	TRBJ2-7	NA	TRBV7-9	TGTGCCAGCAGCAATGGACAGGGAGAGTACGAGCAGTACTTC	CASSNGQGEYEQYF
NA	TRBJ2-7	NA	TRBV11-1	TGTGCCAGCAGCTTACGGGCAAAGGACGAGCAGTACTTC	CASSLRAKDEQYF
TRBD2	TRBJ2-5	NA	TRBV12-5	TGTGCTAGTGGGGGACTAGCGGGAGTGGCTGGGACCCAGTACTTC	CASGGLAGVAGTQYF
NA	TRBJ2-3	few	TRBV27	TGTGCCAGCAGCCCCCGCGCGGGCGGCACAGATACGCAGTATTTT	CASSPRAGGTDTQYF
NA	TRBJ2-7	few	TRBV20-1	TGCAGTGCTACCTCCGCGAGGTTCTCCTACGAGCAGTACTTC	CSATSARFSYEQYF
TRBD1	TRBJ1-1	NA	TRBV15	TGTGCCACCAGTACGGGACAGGGGGCTGTCGCTGAAGCTTTCTTT	CATSTGQGAVAEAFF
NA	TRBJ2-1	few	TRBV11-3	TGTGCCAGCAGCTTAGAAGCGGTTCAGGGGGGACTGAATGAGCAGTTCTTC	CASSLEAVQGGLNEQFF
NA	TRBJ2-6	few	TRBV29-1	TGCAGCGCCGGGGGCAGGGGGATCAGTGGGGCCAACGTCCTGACTTTC	CSAGGRGISGANVLTF
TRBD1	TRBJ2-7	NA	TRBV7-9	TGTGCCAGCAGCCTGCCGGGGACAGGCGCCTACGAGCAGTACTTC	CASSLPGTGAYEQYF
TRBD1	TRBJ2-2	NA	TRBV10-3	TGTGCCATTCCGGGACAGAGCACCGGGGAGCTGTTTTTT	CAIPGQSTGELFF
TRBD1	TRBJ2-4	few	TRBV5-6	TGTGCCAGCAGCACCCTACTGCGGACAGGGGAGAACATTCAGTACTTC	CASSTLLRTGENIQYF
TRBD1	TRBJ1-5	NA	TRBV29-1	TGCAGCGTAGGACAGGGGAATAGCAATCAGCCCCAGCATTTT	CSVGQGNSNQPQHF
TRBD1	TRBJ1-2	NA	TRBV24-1	TGTGCCAAAAGGCAGGGGGCCGGCTATGGCTACACCTTC	CAKRQGAGYGYTF
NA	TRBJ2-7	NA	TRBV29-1	TGCAGCGTTGAGCAAGACTCCTACGAGCAGTACTTC	CSVEQDSYEQYF
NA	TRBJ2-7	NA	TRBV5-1	TGCGCCAGCAGAGAGCAACCTTCCTACGAGCAGTACTTC	CASREQPSYEQYF
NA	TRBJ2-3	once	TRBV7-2	TGTGCCAGCAGCGCCCACCCAGATACGCAGTATTTT	CASSAHPDTQYF
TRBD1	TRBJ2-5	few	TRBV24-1	TGTGCCACCAGTGCCTCACCGGGACAGGGCCTGGAGACCCAGTACTTC	CATSASPGQGLETQYF
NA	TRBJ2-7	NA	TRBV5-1	TGCGCCAGCAGCGGCCTGGACCCATCTTCCCACGAGCAGTACTTC	CASSGLDPSSHEQYF
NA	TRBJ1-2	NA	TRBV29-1	TGCAGCGTTGACTATAACTATGGCTACACCTTC	CSVDYNYGYTF
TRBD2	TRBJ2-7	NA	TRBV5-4	TGTGCCAGCAGCTTGCGTAGGGCGGGAGTGGCCTACGAGCAGTACTTC	CASSLRRAGVAYEQYF
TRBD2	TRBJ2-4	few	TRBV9	TGTGCCAGCAGACCACTAGCGGGATTAGCCAAAAACATTCAGTACTTC	CASRPLAGLAKNIQYF